This T cell receptor (beta chain) comes out of a study of CXCR3-negative and CXCR3-positive naive CD8 T cells. Germline V gene sequence: CDR1 SGHDN, CDR2 FVKESK. The CDR3 has 13 residues. Study-wide results and limits: Much lower diversity was found in memory CD8+ cells, while both naive subsets had comparably high diversity. CXCR3-positive naive cells carried more hydrophobic TRB CDR3s than CXCR3-negative ones. Whereas memory cells differed, naive CXCR3-negative and CXCR3-positive cells shared similar TRBV-TRBJ usage.

This clonotype is identified as medium-sized from frequency. Antigen: not known. Via 5' RACE with UMI labels, TRB cDNA libraries were prepared. TCRdb reprocessed the 5' RACE reads and reports one entry per CDR3 protein, with no DNA. In total, the table holds fewer than 10,000 distinct CDR3 sequences. The receptor was derived from a human donor in good health. Some clones in this sample may be carry-over from other donors' samples. This chain links TRBV14 with TRBJ1-2. Sequencing was carried out using naive CXCR3- CD8+ T cells from blood. This sample's subset: CD45RO-CCR7+CD27+CD95- naive CD8+ T cells lacking CXCR3 (TNR3-). This CDR3 reads CASSLNRIYGYTF.